These 6 T cell receptor beta chains originate from one sample sequenced in a study of OX40 agonist ivuxolimab in advanced cancers. Only in-frame clones appear in the TCRdb table, and some are missing; sequencing was by immunoSEQ multiplex PCR. The sample gives over 45,000 clones, 93% of which show up once; more than 15% is in the top ten. The sequenced sample was CD4+ or CD8+ T cells sorted from blood, obtained in a trial of the OX40 agonist ivuxolimab. These receptors were obtained from an adult with an advanced solid tumor such as melanoma, head and neck, liver or kidney cancer.

Written as DNA, the CDR3 is TGTGCCAGCAGCGTAGGGTTCTACAATGAGCAGTTCTTC. Amino acids: CASSVGFYNEQFF. V and J are TRBV9 and TRBJ2-1; D ambiguous. Trimming removed 0 bases at V and 3 bases at J, with 4 bases between. Germline CDR1 reads SGDLS; CDR2 reads YYNGEE. The CDR3 covers 13 residues.

The J gene is TRBJ1-1, the V gene TRBV28; D is unresolved. CDR3 length equals 13 residues. Germline V gene sequence: CDR1 MDHEN, CDR2 SYDVKM. Trimming shortened V by 6 bases and J by 1 base, and 9 bases separated the two germline ends. In DNA, the CDR3 is TGTGCCAGCAGCTACCAGTCGAACACTGAAGCTTTCTTT. Translation: CASSYQSNTEAFF.

The V call is TRBV19, the J call TRBJ2-5; 14 bases agree with TRBD2. With 5 bases clipped from V and 2 bases from J, the junction kept 4 bases outside the gene matches. This CDR3 spans 16 amino acids. The germline V gene encodes CDR1 LNHDA and CDR2 SQIVND (reference sequence). The CDR3 here is CASSLGLAGVQETQYF. The CDR3 region has the DNA TGTGCCAGTAGTCTGGGACTAGCGGGAGTTCAAGAGACCCAGTACTTC. The whole variable domain, remainder taken from reference TRBV19 and TRBJ2-5, is DGGITQSPKYLFRKEGQNVTLSCEQNLNHDAMYWYRQDPGQGLRLIYYSQIVNDFQKGDIAEGYSVSREKKESFPLTVTSAQKNPTAFYLCASSLGLAGVQETQYFGPGTRLLVL.

V is TRBV28 and J is TRBJ2-7; tentatively, D is TRBD2 (6 bases). The CDR3 totals 12 residues. The germline V gene has CDR1 MDHEN and CDR2 SYDVKM. The chain's CDR3 is CATGGSSYEQYF. DNA of the CDR3: TGTGCTACCGGGGGTAGCTCCTACGAGCAGTACTTC.

V and J are TRBV19 and TRBJ2-1, with D perhaps given as TRBD1 or TRBD2 (6 bases each). Looked up from germline, CDR1 is LNHDA and CDR2 is SQIVND (reference sequence). Trimming shortened V by 5 bases and J by 6 bases, and 17 bases separated the two germline ends. The CDR3 runs 15 residues. CDR3 coding DNA: TGTGCCAGTAGTCTCGGCGGAGGGGGACCCAATGAGCAGTTCTTC. Protein product: CASSLGGGGPNEQFF.

The V gene is TRBV9, the J gene TRBJ2-5, with 11 bases that match TRBD1. With 0 bases clipped from V and 2 bases from J, the junction kept 0 bases outside the gene matches. Germline CDR1 and CDR2: SGDLS and YYNGEE. The CDR3 length is 15 residues. CDR3 nucleotide sequence: TGTGCCAGCAGCGTAGGGGACAGGGGGCAAGAGACCCAGTACTTC. It encodes CASSVGDRGQETQYF.